Presented here are 18 T cell receptor beta chains from one specimen sequenced in a study of cytomegalovirus exposure and HLA in healthy donors (dated by TCRdb to the late 2010s). Receptor amplification or capture employed the immunoSEQ multiplex PCR assay. The multiplex PCR relied on a mix of 60 forward primers for TCR Vbeta segments and 13 reverse primers for TCR Jbeta segments. TCRdb provides this immuneACCESS table in a form limited to in-frame rearrangements. Some clones are lacking; in checked studies, under half of them reflect an unresolved V gene, and why the rest are absent is not known. The sample table lists about 81,000 clones, around 89% of them with a count of one. The top ten clones comprise approximately 2.3% of the sample. What was sequenced was PBMCs. Receptor source: a man younger than 35 in good health and CMV-seronegative.

The chain couples TRBV5-5 to TRBJ2-7, with TRBD2 matching 9 bases. V lost 0 bases to trimming and J lost 3 bases; unmatched junction nucleotides: 10. The germline V gene encodes CDR1 SGHKS and CDR2 YYEKEE (reference sequence). The CDR3 extends over 17 amino acids. The CDR3, as DNA: TGTGCCAGCAGCTTGGGACAACATAGCGGGAGAGGCTACGAGCAGTACTTC. Protein sequence: CASSLGQHSGRGYEQYF.

V gene TRBV28 combines with J gene TRBJ2-1, with a tentative D call TRBD2 (6 bases). V dropped 3 bases and J dropped 0 bases, with 9 bases sitting between them. CDR1 and CDR2 (germline): MDHEN, SYDVKM. The CDR3 is 15 amino acids. CDR3 residues: CASSFLATSYNEQFF. The CDR3, as DNA: TGTGCCAGCAGTTTCCTAGCGACCTCCTACAATGAGCAGTTCTTC.

As to this clone: Germline and junction disagree at one end, which may indicate a read error. V usage is TRBV5-6 and J usage is TRBJ1-5; maybe TRBD1 (6 bases). This CDR3 comprises 15 residues. Germline V CDR1 and CDR2: SGHDT, YYEEEE. For the CDR3, the DNA is TGTGCCAGCAGTTTGGGGGGGCCCCAAACTCAGCCCCAGCATTTT. It yields the protein CASSLGGPQTQPQHF.

This clone is a singleton in its sample. The rearrangement links TRBV4-1 to TRBJ2-7, with D possibly matching TRBD1 (6 bases). Germline V gene lookup returns CDR1 MGHRA and CDR2 YSYEKL. Trimming took off 4 bases at V and 5 bases at J, with 21 bases between the two ends. The CDR3 is 16 amino acids. The DNA of the CDR3 is TGCGCCAGCAGCCGGACATACGGACAGATCAACGACGAGCAGTACTTC. Translating gives CASSRTYGQINDEQYF.

The chain recombines TRBV29-1 with TRBJ1-2; D not certain. Trimming pared 5 bases from V and 4 bases from J, leaving 11 bases between. The length of the CDR3 is 12 residues. Germline loops: CDR1 SQVTM, CDR2 ANQGSEA. The CDR3 DNA follows: TGCAGCGTTCTCAGCCGGAGCTATGGCTACACCTTC. Translation gives CSVLSRSYGYTF.

This chain joins TRBV11-2 and TRBJ2-1; the D gene is possibly TRBD1 (5 bases). The germline V and J ends were trimmed by 0 bases and 6 bases, with 9 bases remaining between them. CDR3 length: 14 residues. Germline CDR1 SGHAT, CDR2 FQNNGV. CDR3 protein: CASSLDRVPNEQFF. For the CDR3, the DNA is TGTGCCAGCAGCTTAGACAGGGTGCCCAATGAGCAGTTCTTC.

The chain recombines TRBV27 with TRBJ2-7; D gene ambiguous. CDR3 size: 13 residues. Germline CDR1 is MNHEY and CDR2 is SMNVEV (reference sequence). Between the trimmed V and J ends, which lost 3 bases and 2 bases, there was a span of 8 bases. The CDR3 DNA is TGTGCCAGCAGTTTTAGAAGAACCTACGAGCAGTACTTC. This translates into CASSFRRTYEQYF.

V usage is TRBV15 and J usage is TRBJ1-4; D perhaps matches TRBD1 (5 bases). The V gene lost 5 bases and the J gene lost 7 bases, with 20 bases spanning the gap. The CDR3 covers 16 residues. CDR1 and CDR2 (germline): LNHNV, YYDKDF (reference sequence). CDR3 nucleotide sequence: TGTGCCACCAGCGCCCCAATCAGGGCCGAGGTTGAAAAACTGTTTTTT. Protein: CATSAPIRAEVEKLFF.

This chain connects TRBV7-9 to TRBJ2-4, with D uncertain. Germline V gives CDR1 SEHNR, CDR2 FQNEAQ (reference sequence). CDR3 length: 16 amino acids. V was cut by 4 bases and J by 0 bases, with 13 bases left in between. CDR3 sequence: CASSSRPGLAKNIQYF. CDR3 DNA: TGTGCCAGCAGCTCGAGACCTGGGCTAGCCAAAAACATTCAGTACTTC.

The chain couples TRBV30 to TRBJ2-1; 11 bases match TRBD2. J lost 9 bases, V lost 2 bases, and 18 bases had no gene match. The CDR3 contains 18 residues. Germline CDR1 and CDR2: GTSNPN and SVGIG (reference sequence). The CDR3 coding sequence is TGTGCCTGGAGTAAATTCACTAGCGGGAGCCTGCGGCGTCGTGAGCAGTTCTTC. Its protein is CAWSKFTSGSLRRREQFF.

The V gene is TRBV9, the J gene TRBJ2-1; TRBD2 agrees at 9 bases. The CDR3 sequence is 17 residues long. Germline assignment: CDR1 SGDLS and CDR2 YYNGEE. V lost 0 bases, J lost 5 bases, and 9 bases stayed unmatched. This CDR3 reads CASSVASASGINNEQFF. As DNA, the CDR3 is TGTGCCAGCAGCGTAGCGTCGGCTAGCGGGATAAACAATGAGCAGTTCTTC.

This chain uses TRBV19 with TRBJ1-1; D unresolved. Per the germline V gene, CDR1 is LNHDA and CDR2 is SQIVND (reference sequence). CDR3 length: 15 residues. Trimming left V 7 bases short and J 8 bases short, with 23 bases between. DNA of the CDR3: TGTGCCAGTATTAATACGTTACTTCGCTCTGAGGAAGCTTTCTTT. This codes for CASINTLLRSEEAFF.

J is TRBJ1-1 and V is TRBV30; tentative D call: TRBD1 (5 bases). The CDR3 has 14 residues. Per germline, CDR1 GTSNPN and CDR2 SVGIG (reference sequence). V lost 4 bases to trimming and J lost 1 base, with 13 bases between them. The CDR3 loop reads CAWTRDSQNTEAFF. The CDR3 bases are TGTGCCTGGACCCGTGACAGCCAGAACACTGAAGCTTTCTTT.

V and J are TRBV6-1 and TRBJ1-1, with 7 nucleotides matching TRBD1. In germline, CDR1 is MNHNS, CDR2 SASEGT. J lost 6 bases, V lost 4 bases, and 11 bases had no gene match. There are 15 residues in the CDR3. CDR3 DNA sequence: TGTGCCAGCAGTGGGGGGAGGACAGGTCCTCCTGAAGCTTTCTTT. Translation: CASSGGRTGPPEAFF.

V is TRBV5-8 and J is TRBJ1-5, with D perhaps TRBD1 (6 bases). Germline values: CDR1 SGHTS, CDR2 YDEGEE. Trimming removed 2 bases at V and 0 bases at J, with 9 bases between. The length of the CDR3 is 15 residues. The CDR3 here is CASSLRGYSNQPQHF. The CDR3 region has the DNA TGTGCCAGCAGCTTAAGGGGGTATAGCAATCAGCCCCAGCATTTT.

This chain connects TRBV28 to TRBJ1-1, with D tentatively TRBD1 (6 bases). Germline CDR1 and CDR2: MDHEN and SYDVKM. This CDR3 is 14 amino acids long. V lost 6 bases and J lost 5, with 16 bases in between. CDR3 sequence (DNA): TGTGCCAGCAGACGGGGGGGCCAGGGAACTGAAGCTTTCTTT. Translation: CASRRGGQGTEAFF.

The J gene is TRBJ1-6, the V gene TRBV25-1; D is undetermined. The CDR3 contains 13 residues. Germline assignment: CDR1 MGHDK and CDR2 SYGVNS. With 8 bases removed from V and 5 bases from J, the gap between germline ends came to 10 bases. The CDR3 sequence: CASRGSHNSPLHF. CDR3 nucleotide sequence: TGTGCCAGCCGGGGAAGTCATAATTCACCCCTCCACTTT.

The rearrangement links TRBV11-2 to TRBJ2-3; perhaps TRBD2 as D (6 bases). CDR1 SGHAT and CDR2 FQNNGV come from the germline V gene. The CDR3 totals 14 residues. The V end lost 1 base, the J end lost 8 bases, and 13 bases lay between the germline ends. The CDR3 loop is CASSLVTGDGTQYF. Here the CDR3 DNA reads TGTGCCAGCAGCTTAGTCACGGGAGACGGTACGCAGTATTTT.